The source of this TCR beta chain is a study of T cells after yellow fever vaccination. Study background: For low cell numbers, libraries were made with SMART-Seq v4 Ultra Low Input.

This clonotype was recorded many times. TCRdb re-derived calls from the 5' RACE reads in MiXCR, one entry per CDR3 protein. This table has hundreds of thousands of distinct CDR3 sequences, roughly 3.5% appearing once. The specimen was PBMCs, collected on the day of the yellow fever booster vaccination. This TCR came from a young man who received the YFV17D yellow fever vaccine.

This CDR3 is CASSLGVADNEQFF. In nucleotides, the CDR3 is TGTGCCAGCAGCTTAGGGGTTGCTGACAATGAGCAGTTCTTC. The chain joins TRBV7-7 to TRBJ2-1; the D is unclear. V gave up 1 base and J gave up 5 bases, with 9 bases separating them. The CDR3 runs 14 residues. The germline CDR1 and CDR2 sequences are SSHAT and FNYEAQ (reference sequence). The full variable domain, its missing parts supplied by reference TRBV7-7 and TRBJ2-1, is GAGVSQSPRYKVTKRGQDVTLRCDPISSHATLYWYQQALGQGPEFLTYFNYEAQPDKSGLPSDRFSAERPEGSISTLTIQRTEQRDSAMYRCASSLGVADNEQFFGPGTRLTVL.